The clone carrying this T cell receptor beta chain was detected a few times. The antigen is unknown. CDR3 regions were amplified by Arm-PCR using iRepertoire HTBI primers to build TCR beta libraries. In the original analysis: Detected in the samples were about 60 TRBV and under 15 TRBJ segments. One entry per CDR3 protein, called by TCRdb with MiXCR from the multiplex PCR reads. TCRdb, rather than the study authors, made the V and J calls. In the table there are 410,000 or so distinct CDR3 sequences, 14% to 15% of which are singletons. V gave up 10 bases and J gave up 0 bases, with 13 bases separating them. Germline V CDR1 and CDR2: MNHNS, SASEGT. There are 15 residues in the CDR3. This record belongs to a study of regulatory T cells in long-lasting Graves disease. Findings and limits, study-wide: Peripheral blood alone, not thyroid tissue, underwent study.

The sample's time point: newly diagnosed GD, antithyroid drugs for less than 3 months. Extracted RNA from PBMCs served as the source of the TCR library. Another study also made use of these data, one on T cells in Graves' hyperthyroidism and ophthalmopathy.

The gene calls are TRBV6-1 and TRBJ1-6, with D perhaps matching TRBD1 (5 bases). Material: peripheral blood mononuclear cells (PBMCs), obtained at new diagnosis, from a patient treated with antithyroid drugs. The clonotype was recovered from a woman aged 25 to 39 with Graves disease. CDR3 sequence (DNA): TGTGCCACCCAACAGGCCAGCTCCTATAATTCACCCCTCCACTTT. Protein product: CATQQASSYNSPLHF.